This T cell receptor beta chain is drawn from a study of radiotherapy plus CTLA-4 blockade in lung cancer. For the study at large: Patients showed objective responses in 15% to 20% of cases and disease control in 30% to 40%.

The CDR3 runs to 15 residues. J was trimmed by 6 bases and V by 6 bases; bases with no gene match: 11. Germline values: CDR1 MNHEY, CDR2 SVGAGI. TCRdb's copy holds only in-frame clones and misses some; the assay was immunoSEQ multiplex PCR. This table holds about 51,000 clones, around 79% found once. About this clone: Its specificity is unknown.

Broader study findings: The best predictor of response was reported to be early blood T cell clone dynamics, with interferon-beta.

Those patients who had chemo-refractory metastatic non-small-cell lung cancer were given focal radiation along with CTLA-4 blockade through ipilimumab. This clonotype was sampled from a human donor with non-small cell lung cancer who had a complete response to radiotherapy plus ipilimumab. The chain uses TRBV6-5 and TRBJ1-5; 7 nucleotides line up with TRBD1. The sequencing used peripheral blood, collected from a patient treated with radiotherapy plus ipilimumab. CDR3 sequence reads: CASSRGQGGVQPQHF. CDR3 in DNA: TGTGCCAGCAGCCGCGGGCAGGGGGGTGTTCAGCCCCAGCATTTT.